The clone carrying this T cell receptor (beta chain) was seen only once. This sample stems from a study of memory CD4+ T cells and cytomegalovirus serostatus. The sort gate was single viable CD3+CD4+CD8-CD45RO+ cells for memory CD4+ T cells. Trimming took 2 bases from V and 1 from J, leaving 9 bases between them. Germline V gene lookup returns CDR1 SGHDT and CDR2 YYEEEE. This CDR3 contains 14 residues. TCRdb's table, derived via immunoSEQ multiplex PCR, lists solely in-frame clones and lacks some. In the table there are 25,000 to 35,000 clones, around 74% of which are singletons. This receptor was identified in an adult in good health and CMV-seronegative. Some clones in this sample may be carry-over from other donors' samples. The specimen was memory CD4+ T cells from blood. The chain carries TRBV5-6 and TRBJ1-2, with a possible D match to TRBD1 (5 bases). The CDR3 sequence: CASSFGTLNYGYTF. CDR3 coding DNA: TGTGCCAGCAGCTTCGGGACTCTTAACTATGGCTACACCTTC. The whole variable domain, filled in from reference TRBV5-6 and TRBJ1-2, reads DAGVTQSPTHLIKTRGQQVTLRCSPKSGHDTVSWYQQALGQGPQFIFQYYEEEERQRGNFPDRFSGHQFPNYSSELNVNALLLGDSALYLCASSFGTLNYGYTFGSGTRLTVV.